The clone carrying this T cell receptor beta chain was seen at least ten times. Its specificity is not known. This sample was taken from a study of T-cell memory formation after mild COVID-19. The overall study: The study found TCR clusters largely donor specific.

Germline lookup yields CDR1 LGHNA and CDR2 YNFKEQ. V dropped 0 bases and J dropped 2; count of bases not matched to a gene: 5. This CDR3 spans 16 amino acids. Barcoded TCR alpha and TCR beta cDNA libraries with UMIs came from 5'RACE using constant-segment primers. Each CDR3 protein gets one entry after TCRdb re-called the 5' RACE reads with MiXCR. The table shows approximately 210,000 distinct CDR3 sequences, with 15% to 20% occurring only once. Study-wide results and caveats: That cross-reactive memory joined was suggested by some responding clones appearing in pre-infection memory.

Sequenced sample: PBMCs or a T cell subset sorted from them (not recorded which). The sequence came from an adult woman who had mild COVID-19 (a few samples of this study predate the infection). Cell type and time point are not known. This chain connects TRBV4-2 to TRBJ2-5; 8 positions agree with TRBD2. DNA for the CDR3: TGTGCCAGCAGCCAAGAGGGGACTAGGGGGCAAGAGACCCAGTACTTC. Protein sequence: CASSQEGTRGQETQYF.